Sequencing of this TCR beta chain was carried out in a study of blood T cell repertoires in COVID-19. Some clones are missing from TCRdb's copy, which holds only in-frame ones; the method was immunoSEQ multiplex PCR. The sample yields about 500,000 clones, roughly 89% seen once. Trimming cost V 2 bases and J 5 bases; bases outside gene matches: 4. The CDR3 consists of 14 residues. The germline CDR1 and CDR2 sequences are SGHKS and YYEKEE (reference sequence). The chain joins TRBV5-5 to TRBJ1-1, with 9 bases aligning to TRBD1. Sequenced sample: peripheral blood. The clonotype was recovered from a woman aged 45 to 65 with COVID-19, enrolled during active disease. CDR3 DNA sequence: TGTGCCAGCAGCTTTCAGACAGGGGGTACTGAAGCTTTCTTT. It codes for CASSFQTGGTEAFF.